The 11 T cell receptor beta chains presented below share a single source sample, sequenced in a study of blood T cell repertoires in COVID-19. Sequencing was performed with immunoSEQ multiplex PCR; in TCRdb, only in-frame clones are kept and a portion is missing. Among 160,000 or so clones listed, approximately 90% were seen once. Sequencing was performed on peripheral blood. These receptors came from a man aged 18 to 29 with acute or convalescent COVID-19.

V is TRBV2 and J is TRBJ1-1; D ambiguous. This CDR3 has 13 amino acids. Trimming took 8 bases from V and 1 from J, leaving 11 bases between them. Germline assignment: CDR1 SNHLY and CDR2 FYNNEI. CDR3 in DNA: TGTGCCAGCGTCTTCGGAGCGAACACTGAAGCTTTCTTT. Protein sequence: CASVFGANTEAFF.

The rearrangement uses TRBV18 and TRBJ1-2; 10 bases fit TRBD1. Per germline, CDR1 KGHSH and CDR2 LQKENI. Unmatched junction bases numbered 1, after V lost 0 bases and J lost 3 bases. The CDR3 extends over 15 amino acids. DNA of the CDR3: TGTGCCAGCTCACCACCCGGACAGGGGGACTATGGCTACACCTTC. Translated, it gives CASSPPGQGDYGYTF.

V is TRBV5-1 and J is TRBJ1-2, with D tentatively TRBD1 (6 bases). The CDR3 is made up of 15 amino acids. Trimming took 0 bases from V and 0 from J, leaving 9 bases between them. The germline CDR1 and CDR2 sequences are SGHRS and YFSETQ. In DNA form, the CDR3 reads TGCGCCAGCAGCTTGGGTGCAGGGGCTAACTATGGCTACACCTTC. This translates into CASSLGAGANYGYTF.

J is TRBJ1-1 and V is TRBV9; 7 bases agree with TRBD1. Germline-derived CDR1 and CDR2 are SGDLS and YYNGEE. J lost 5 bases, V lost 3 bases, and 10 bases had no gene match. The CDR3 runs 15 residues. The CDR3 nucleotides read TGTGCCAGCAGCGGACCGGGACAGTACGAAACTGAAGCTTTCTTT. Encoded protein: CASSGPGQYETEAFF.

The genes are TRBV7-9 and TRBJ1-3; TRBD1 agrees at 9 bases. Germline assignment: CDR1 SEHNR and CDR2 FQNEAQ (reference sequence). V was pared by 3 bases and J by 0 bases, with 6 bases of the junction left unmatched. The CDR3 contains 17 residues. CDR3 protein: CASSFSLQGASGNTIYF. In DNA, the CDR3 is TGTGCCAGCAGCTTTAGCTTACAGGGGGCCTCTGGAAACACCATATATTTT.

V usage is TRBV20-1 and J usage is TRBJ2-5, with 15 bases aligning to TRBD2. The germline V gene has CDR1 DFQATT and CDR2 SNEGSKA (reference sequence). The CDR3 sequence is 15 residues long. After removal of 3 bases from V and 5 bases from J, the junction contained 4 bases not matched to a gene. CDR3 amino acids: CSASLGLAGGETQYF. As DNA, the CDR3 is TGCAGTGCTAGTCTCGGACTAGCGGGGGGGGAGACCCAGTACTTC.

The genes are TRBV27 and TRBJ1-6; TRBD1 matches 7 bases. With 2 bases clipped from V and 9 bases from J, the junction kept 10 bases outside the gene matches. Germline V gives CDR1 MNHEY, CDR2 SMNVEV (reference sequence). This CDR3 contains 16 residues. CDR3 amino acids: CASSLRQGVGVSPLHF. The CDR3 DNA is TGTGCCAGCAGTTTACGGCAGGGGGTCGGGGTTTCACCCCTCCACTTT.

This chain connects TRBV27 to TRBJ1-2; D perhaps matches TRBD1 (5 bases). Trimming shortened V by 9 bases and J by 1 base, and 18 bases separated the two germline ends. Per germline, CDR1 MNHEY and CDR2 SMNVEV (reference sequence). The CDR3 spans 15 residues. The CDR3, as DNA: TGTGCCAGTAGAGGCTCAGGACACCTTAACTATGGCTACACCTTC. This gives the protein CASRGSGHLNYGYTF.

J is TRBJ1-1 and V is TRBV6-5; possible D gene TRBD1, 5 bases. There are 14 residues in the CDR3. Looked up from germline, CDR1 is MNHEY and CDR2 is SVGAGI. The V and J ends lost 5 bases and 4 bases respectively, with 14 bases between them. The CDR3 DNA reads TGTGCCAGCAGTCCTTTGGTAGGGGTCACTGAAGCTTTCTTT. It encodes CASSPLVGVTEAFF.

The chain employs TRBV2 and TRBJ2-2; possible D gene TRBD1, 6 bases. The CDR3 is made up of 16 amino acids. Germline CDR1 reads SNHLY; CDR2 reads FYNNEI. V lost 3 bases to trimming and J lost 1 base, with 12 bases between them. The CDR3 region is CASSERQAQNTGELFF. The CDR3 DNA follows: TGTGCCAGCAGTGAGAGACAGGCCCAGAACACCGGGGAGCTGTTTTTT.

The chain joins TRBV19 to TRBJ2-7, with D perhaps matching TRBD2 (6 bases). Germline CDR1 is LNHDA and CDR2 is SQIVND (reference sequence). The CDR3 contains 14 residues. V was shortened by 3 bases and J by 2 bases, with 11 bases between the two germline ends. This CDR3 is CASSISGPTYEQYF. In nucleotides, the CDR3 is TGTGCCAGTAGTATTAGCGGTCCTACCTACGAGCAGTACTTC.